These 5 T cell receptor beta chains share one sample of origin, sequenced in a study of blood T cell repertoires in COVID-19. Sequencing used immunoSEQ multiplex PCR; TCRdb keeps in-frame clones, though not all of them. Counted here are under 150,000 clones, around 80% occurring once; the ten biggest clones make up about 2.2%. Sequencing used PBMCs or T cells enriched from blood (not recorded which). Receptors were obtained from a middle-aged man with acute COVID-19.

CDR3 in amino acids: CASSIGPRQGNSGQPQHF. The CDR3 DNA is TGTGCCAGTAGTATCGGGCCACGACAGGGGAATAGTGGCCAGCCCCAGCATTTT. The chain combines TRBV19 with TRBJ1-5; 8 positions agree with TRBD1. Looked up from germline, CDR1 is LNHDA and CDR2 is SQIVND (reference sequence). V dropped 3 bases and J dropped 7; count of bases not matched to a gene: 17. CDR3 length: 18 amino acids.

This rearrangement joins TRBV7-6 to TRBJ2-3; 10 positions agree with TRBD1. V trimming: 2 bases; J trimming: 4 bases; junction bases outside the gene matches: 6. CDR1 and CDR2 from the germline V gene are SGHVS and FNYEAQ. This CDR3 is 16 amino acids long. CDR3 sequence reads: CASSLTTGGASDTQYF. As DNA, the CDR3 is TGTGCCAGCAGCTTAACGACAGGGGGCGCATCAGATACGCAGTATTTT. The full variable domain, in which reference TRBV7-6 and TRBJ2-3 provide the parts outside the CDR3, is GAGVSQSPRYKVTKRGQDVALRCDPISGHVSLYWYRQALGQGPEFLTYFNYEAQQDKSGLPNDRFSAERPEGSISTLTIQRTEQRDSAMYRCASSLTTGGASDTQYFGPGTRLTVL.

This chain uses TRBV5-6 with TRBJ1-2; no definite D call. Germline assignment: CDR1 SGHDT and CDR2 YYEEEE. V lost 2 bases to trimming and J lost 7 bases, with 9 bases between them. The CDR3 runs to 12 residues. The CDR3 DNA reads as TGTGCCAGCAGCTTTGGACTAGGTGGCTACACCTTC. Its translation: CASSFGLGGYTF.

This chain uses TRBV6-5 with TRBJ2-5; TRBD2 matches at 14 bases. The CDR3 is made up of 15 amino acids. Germline V CDR1 and CDR2: MNHEY, SVGAGI. The V and J ends lost 5 bases and 5 bases, in that order; junction bases with no gene match: 4. CDR3 residues: CASSRLAGGKETQYF. The CDR3 nucleotides read TGTGCCAGCAGTCGACTAGCGGGGGGGAAGGAGACCCAGTACTTC.

This chain connects TRBV5-1 to TRBJ2-6; 8 bases are shared with TRBD1. Looked up from germline, CDR1 is SGHRS and CDR2 is YFSETQ. V dropped 3 bases and J dropped 6; count of bases not matched to a gene: 11. The CDR3 spans 17 residues. In nucleotides, the CDR3 is TGCGCCAGCAGCTCGACAGGGGTGCTTCGTGAGGCCAACGTCCTGACTTTC. Translated, it gives CASSSTGVLREANVLTF.